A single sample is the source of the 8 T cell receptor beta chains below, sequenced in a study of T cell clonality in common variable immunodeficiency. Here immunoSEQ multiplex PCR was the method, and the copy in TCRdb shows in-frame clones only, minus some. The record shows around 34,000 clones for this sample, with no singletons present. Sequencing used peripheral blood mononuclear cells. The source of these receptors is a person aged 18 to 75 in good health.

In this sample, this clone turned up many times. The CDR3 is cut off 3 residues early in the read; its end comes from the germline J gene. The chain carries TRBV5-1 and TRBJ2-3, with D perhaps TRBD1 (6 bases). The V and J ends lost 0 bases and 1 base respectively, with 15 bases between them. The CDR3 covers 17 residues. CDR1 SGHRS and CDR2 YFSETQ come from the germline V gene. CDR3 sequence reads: CASSLGNRDIRTDTQYF. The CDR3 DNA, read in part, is TGCGCCAGCAGCTTGGGCAACCGGGACATTCGCACAGATACG.

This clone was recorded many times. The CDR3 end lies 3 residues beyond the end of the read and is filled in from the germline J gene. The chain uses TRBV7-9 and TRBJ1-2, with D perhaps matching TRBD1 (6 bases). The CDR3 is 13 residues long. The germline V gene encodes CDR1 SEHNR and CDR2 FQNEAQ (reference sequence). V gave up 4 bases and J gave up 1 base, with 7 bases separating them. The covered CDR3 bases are TGTGCCAGCAGCTCACAGGGTAACTATGGC. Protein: CASSSQGNYG. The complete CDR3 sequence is CASSSQGNYGYTF.

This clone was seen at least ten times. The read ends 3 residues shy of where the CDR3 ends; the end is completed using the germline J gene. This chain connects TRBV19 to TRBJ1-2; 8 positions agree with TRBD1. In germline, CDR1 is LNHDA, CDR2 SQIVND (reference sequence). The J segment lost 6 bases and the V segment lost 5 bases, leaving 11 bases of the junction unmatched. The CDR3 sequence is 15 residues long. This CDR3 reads CASSAATGAVHGYTF. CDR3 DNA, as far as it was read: TGTGCCAGTAGTGCGGCGACAGGGGCGGTTCATGGC.

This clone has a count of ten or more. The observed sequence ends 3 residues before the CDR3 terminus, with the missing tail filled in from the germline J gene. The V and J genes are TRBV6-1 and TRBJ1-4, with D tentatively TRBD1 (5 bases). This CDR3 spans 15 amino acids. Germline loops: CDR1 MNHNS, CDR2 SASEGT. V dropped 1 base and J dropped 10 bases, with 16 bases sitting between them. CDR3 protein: CASSEGREFFGKLFF. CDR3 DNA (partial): TGTGCCAGCAGTGAAGGCAGGGAGTTTTTTGGAAAA.

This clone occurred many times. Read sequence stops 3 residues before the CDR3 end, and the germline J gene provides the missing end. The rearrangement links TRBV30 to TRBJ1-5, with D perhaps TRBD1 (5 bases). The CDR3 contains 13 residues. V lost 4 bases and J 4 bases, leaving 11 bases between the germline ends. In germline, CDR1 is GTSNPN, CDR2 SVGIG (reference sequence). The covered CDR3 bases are TGTGCCTGGAATTTGAACAGGAATCAGCCC. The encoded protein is CAWNLNRNQP. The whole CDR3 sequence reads CAWNLNRNQPQHF.

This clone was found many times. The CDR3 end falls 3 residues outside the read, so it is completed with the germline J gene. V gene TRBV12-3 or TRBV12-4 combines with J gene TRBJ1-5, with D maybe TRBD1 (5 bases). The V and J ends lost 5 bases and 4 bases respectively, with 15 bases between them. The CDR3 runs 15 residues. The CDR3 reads CASSLQGYWNQPQHF. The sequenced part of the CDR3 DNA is TGTGCCAGCAGTCTCCAGGGTTATTGGAATCAGCCC.

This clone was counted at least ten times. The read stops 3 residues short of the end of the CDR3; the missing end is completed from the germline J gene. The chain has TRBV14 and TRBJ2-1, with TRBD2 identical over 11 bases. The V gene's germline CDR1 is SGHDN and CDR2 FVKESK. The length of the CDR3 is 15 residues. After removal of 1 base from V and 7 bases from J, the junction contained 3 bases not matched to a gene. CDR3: CASSQVTSGSNEQFF. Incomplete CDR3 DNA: TGTGCCAGCAGCCAAGTAACTAGCGGGAGTAATGAG.

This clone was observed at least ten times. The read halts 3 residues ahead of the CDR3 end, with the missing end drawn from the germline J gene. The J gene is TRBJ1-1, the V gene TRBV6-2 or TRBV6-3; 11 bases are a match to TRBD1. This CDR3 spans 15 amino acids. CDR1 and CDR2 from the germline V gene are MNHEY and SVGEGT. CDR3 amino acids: CASSYSMRTGGEAFF. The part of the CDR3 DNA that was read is TGTGCCAGCAGTTACTCGATGCGGACAGGGGGCGAA.